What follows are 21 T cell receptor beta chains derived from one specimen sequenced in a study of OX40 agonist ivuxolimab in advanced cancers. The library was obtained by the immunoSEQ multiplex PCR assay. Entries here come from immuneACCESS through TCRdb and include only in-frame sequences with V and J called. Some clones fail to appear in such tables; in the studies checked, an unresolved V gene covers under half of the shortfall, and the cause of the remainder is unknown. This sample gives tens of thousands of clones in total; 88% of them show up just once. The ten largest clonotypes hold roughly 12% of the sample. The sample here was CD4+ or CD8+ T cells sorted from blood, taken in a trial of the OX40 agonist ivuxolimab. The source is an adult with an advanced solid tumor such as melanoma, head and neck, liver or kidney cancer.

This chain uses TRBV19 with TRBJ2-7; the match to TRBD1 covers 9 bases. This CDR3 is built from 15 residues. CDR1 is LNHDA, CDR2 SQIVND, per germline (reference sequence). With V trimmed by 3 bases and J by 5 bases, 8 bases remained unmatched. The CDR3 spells CASSISRDRVHEQYF. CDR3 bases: TGTGCCAGTAGTATTTCCCGGGACAGGGTCCACGAGCAGTACTTC. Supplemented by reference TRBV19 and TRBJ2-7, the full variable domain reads DGGITQSPKYLFRKEGQNVTLSCEQNLNHDAMYWYRQDPGQGLRLIYYSQIVNDFQKGDIAEGYSVSREKKESFPLTVTSAQKNPTAFYLCASSISRDRVHEQYFGPGTRLTVT.

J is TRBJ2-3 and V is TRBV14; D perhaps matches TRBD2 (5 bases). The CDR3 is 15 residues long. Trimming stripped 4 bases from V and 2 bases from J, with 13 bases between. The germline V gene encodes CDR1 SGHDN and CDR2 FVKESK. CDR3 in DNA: TGTGCCAGCAGCCTTGGACTTTCCTACACAGATACGCAGTATTTT. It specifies CASSLGLSYTDTQYF. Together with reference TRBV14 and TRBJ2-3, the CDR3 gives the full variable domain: EAGVTQFPSHSVIEKGQTVTLRCDPISGHDNLYWYRRVMGKEIKFLLHFVKESKQDESGMPNNRFLAERTGGTYSTLKVQPAELEDSGVYFCASSLGLSYTDTQYFGPGTRLTVL.

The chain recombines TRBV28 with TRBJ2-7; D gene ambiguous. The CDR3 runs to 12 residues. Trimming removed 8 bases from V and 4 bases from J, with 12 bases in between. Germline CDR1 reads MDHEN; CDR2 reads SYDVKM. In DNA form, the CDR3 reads TGTGCCAGCGGCGGCGGTATATACGAGCAGTACTTC. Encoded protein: CASGGGIYEQYF.

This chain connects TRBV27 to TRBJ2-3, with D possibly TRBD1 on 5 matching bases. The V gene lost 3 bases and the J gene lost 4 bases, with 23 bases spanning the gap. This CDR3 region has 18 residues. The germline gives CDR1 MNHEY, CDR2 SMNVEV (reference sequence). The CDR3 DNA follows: TGTGCCAGCAGTTTGGCGAACTGGGCCAGGGTTTCAGCAGATACGCAGTATTTT. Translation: CASSLANWARVSADTQYF.

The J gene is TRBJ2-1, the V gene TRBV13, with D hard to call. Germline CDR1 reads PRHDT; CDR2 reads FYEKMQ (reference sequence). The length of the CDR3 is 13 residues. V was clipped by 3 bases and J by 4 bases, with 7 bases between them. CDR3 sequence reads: CASSFIGYNEQFF. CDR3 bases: TGTGCCAGCAGCTTTATAGGGTACAATGAGCAGTTCTTC.

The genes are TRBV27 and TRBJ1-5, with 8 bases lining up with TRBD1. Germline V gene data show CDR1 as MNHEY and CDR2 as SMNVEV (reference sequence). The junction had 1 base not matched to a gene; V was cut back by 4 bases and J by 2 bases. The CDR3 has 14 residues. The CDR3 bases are TGTGCCAGCAGTTGGGGACAGGGCAATCAGCCCCAGCATTTT. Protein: CASSWGQGNQPQHF.

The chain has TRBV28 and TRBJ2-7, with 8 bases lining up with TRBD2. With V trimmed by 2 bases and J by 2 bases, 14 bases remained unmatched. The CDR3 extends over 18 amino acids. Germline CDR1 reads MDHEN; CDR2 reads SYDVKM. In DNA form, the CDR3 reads TGTGCCAGCAGTTTACCCGGGACTAGATCCTGGAACGCCTACGAGCAGTACTTC. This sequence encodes CASSLPGTRSWNAYEQYF.

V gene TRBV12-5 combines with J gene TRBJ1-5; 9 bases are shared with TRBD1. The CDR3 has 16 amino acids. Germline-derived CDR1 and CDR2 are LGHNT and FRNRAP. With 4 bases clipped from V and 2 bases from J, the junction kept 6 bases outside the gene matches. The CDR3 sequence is CASGSTGGVGNQPQHF. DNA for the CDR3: TGTGCTAGTGGTTCAACAGGGGGCGTGGGCAATCAGCCCCAGCATTTT.

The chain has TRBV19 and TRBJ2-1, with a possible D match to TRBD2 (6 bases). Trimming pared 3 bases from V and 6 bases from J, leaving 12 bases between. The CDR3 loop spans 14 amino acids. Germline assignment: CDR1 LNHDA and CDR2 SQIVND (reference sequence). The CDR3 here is CASSIGLAFNEQFF. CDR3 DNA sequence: TGTGCCAGTAGTATTGGTCTAGCGTTCAATGAGCAGTTCTTC.

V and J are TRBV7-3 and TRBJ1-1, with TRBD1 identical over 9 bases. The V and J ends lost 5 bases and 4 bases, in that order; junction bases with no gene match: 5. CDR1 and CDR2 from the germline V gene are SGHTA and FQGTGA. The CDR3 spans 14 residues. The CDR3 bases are TGTGCCAGCAGCCCAGGGACAGGGCTCACTGAAGCTTTCTTT. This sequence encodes CASSPGTGLTEAFF.

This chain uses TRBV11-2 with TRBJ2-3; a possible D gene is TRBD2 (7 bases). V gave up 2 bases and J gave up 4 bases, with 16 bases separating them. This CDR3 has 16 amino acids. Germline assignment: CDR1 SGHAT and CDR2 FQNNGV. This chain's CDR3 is CASSLRGARGADTQYF. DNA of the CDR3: TGTGCCAGCAGCTTACGGGGGGCCCGTGGCGCAGATACGCAGTATTTT.

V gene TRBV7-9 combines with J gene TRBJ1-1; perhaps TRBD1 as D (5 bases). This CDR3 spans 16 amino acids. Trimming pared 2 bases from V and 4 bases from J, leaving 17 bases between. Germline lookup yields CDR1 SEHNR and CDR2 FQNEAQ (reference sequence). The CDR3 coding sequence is TGTGCCAGCAGCTTAAGCCAGGGCGTAAGTGGCACTGAAGCTTTCTTT. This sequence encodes CASSLSQGVSGTEAFF. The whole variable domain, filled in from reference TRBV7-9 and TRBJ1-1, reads DTGVSQNPRHKITKRGQNVTFRCDPISEHNRLYWYRQTLGQGPEFLTYFQNEAQLEKSRLLSDRFSAERPKGSFSTLEIQRTEQGDSAMYLCASSLSQGVSGTEAFFGQGTRLTVV.

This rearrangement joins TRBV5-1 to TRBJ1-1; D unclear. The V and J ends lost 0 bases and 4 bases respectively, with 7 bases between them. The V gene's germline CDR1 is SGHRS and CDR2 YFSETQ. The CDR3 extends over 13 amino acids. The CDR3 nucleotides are TGCGCCAGCAGCTTGGCCGGTAGCACTGAAGCTTTCTTT. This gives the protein CASSLAGSTEAFF.

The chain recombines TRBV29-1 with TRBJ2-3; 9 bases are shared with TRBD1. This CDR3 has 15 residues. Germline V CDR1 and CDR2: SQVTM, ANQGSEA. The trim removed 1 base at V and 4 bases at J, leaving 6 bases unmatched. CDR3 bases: TGCAGCGTTGAAGTCACAGGGACAGGGTCAGATACGCAGTATTTT. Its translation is CSVEVTGTGSDTQYF.

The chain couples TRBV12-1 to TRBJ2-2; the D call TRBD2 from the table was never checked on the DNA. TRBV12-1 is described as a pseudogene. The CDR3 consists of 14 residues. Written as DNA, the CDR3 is TGTGCCAGCAGTCAGCGGGAGAGAACCGGGGAGCTGTTTTTT. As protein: CASSQRERTGELFF.

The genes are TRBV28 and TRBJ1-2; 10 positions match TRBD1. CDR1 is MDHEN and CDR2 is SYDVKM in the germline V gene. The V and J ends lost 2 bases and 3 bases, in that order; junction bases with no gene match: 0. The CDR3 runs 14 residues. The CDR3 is CASSLGTGDYGYTF. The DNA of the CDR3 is TGTGCCAGCAGTTTAGGGACAGGGGACTATGGCTACACCTTC.

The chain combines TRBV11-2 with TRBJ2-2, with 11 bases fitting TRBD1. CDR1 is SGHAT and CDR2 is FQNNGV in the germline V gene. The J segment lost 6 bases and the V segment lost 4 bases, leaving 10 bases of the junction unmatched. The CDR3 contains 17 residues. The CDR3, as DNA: TGTGCCAGCAGCTCCTTTGGGACAGGGGGTTTCTCCGGGGAGCTGTTTTTT. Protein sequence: CASSSFGTGGFSGELFF.

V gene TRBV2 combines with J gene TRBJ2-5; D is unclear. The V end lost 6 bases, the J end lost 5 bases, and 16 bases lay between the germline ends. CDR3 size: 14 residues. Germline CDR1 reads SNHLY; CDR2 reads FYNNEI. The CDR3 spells CASSPAGSLETQYF. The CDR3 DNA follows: TGTGCCAGCAGCCCAGCAGGTTCCTTGGAGACCCAGTACTTC.

The chain's CDR3 is CASSLSMGDVYNEKLFF. The CDR3 bases are TGTGCCAGCAGTTTATCGATGGGGGACGTATATAATGAAAAACTGTTTTTT. V gene TRBV27 combines with J gene TRBJ1-4; possibly TRBD1 for D (5 bases). Trimming cost V 0 bases and J 4 bases, with 15 bases left between them. The length of the CDR3 is 17 residues. The V gene's germline CDR1 is MNHEY and CDR2 SMNVEV (reference sequence).

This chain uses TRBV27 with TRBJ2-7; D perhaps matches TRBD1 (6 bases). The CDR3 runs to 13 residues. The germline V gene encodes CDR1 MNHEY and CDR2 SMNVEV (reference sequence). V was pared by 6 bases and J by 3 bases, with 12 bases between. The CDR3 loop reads CASSITGFYEQYF. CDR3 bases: TGTGCCAGCAGCATTACAGGGTTCTACGAGCAGTACTTC.

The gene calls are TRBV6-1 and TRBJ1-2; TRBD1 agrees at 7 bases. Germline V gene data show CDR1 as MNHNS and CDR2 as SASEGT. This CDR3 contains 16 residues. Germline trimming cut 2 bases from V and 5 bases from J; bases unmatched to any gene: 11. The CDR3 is CASSELEGAFMYGYTF. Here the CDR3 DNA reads TGTGCCAGCAGTGAACTGGAGGGGGCCTTTATGTATGGCTACACCTTC.